This paragraph covers one T cell receptor beta chain sequence. The assay was immunoSEQ multiplex PCR, and TCRdb's table has in-frame clones only and misses some. Among some 220,000 clones listed, roughly nine tenths were seen once. This sample is part of a study of blood T cell repertoires in COVID-19. V lost 4 bases to trimming and J lost 1 base, with 14 bases between them. Germline-derived CDR1 and CDR2 are SGHNT and YENEEA. CDR3 length: 17 amino acids. Source material: PBMCs or T cells enriched from blood (not recorded which). The chain has TRBV11-3 and TRBJ1-6; D might be TRBD1 (6 bases). This receptor was identified in a woman younger than 30 in a cohort exposed to, infected with or recovered from COVID-19 (not recorded which). The CDR3, as DNA: TGTGCCAGCAGCTCCGTCAGGGACACTTCCTATAATTCACCCCTCCACTTT. Encoded protein: CASSSVRDTSYNSPLHF. Together with reference TRBV11-3 and TRBJ1-6, the CDR3 gives the full variable domain: EAGVVQSPRYKIIEKKQPVAFWCNPISGHNTLYWYLQNLGQGPELLIRYENEEAVDDSQLPKDRFSAERLKGVDSTLKIQPAELGDSAVYLCASSSVRDTSYNSPLHFGNGTRLTVT.